This section outlines one TCR beta chain sequence together with its context. The antigen remains undetermined. This CDR3 has 15 amino acids. Germline V gene lookup returns CDR1 SGHVS and CDR2 FQNEAQ. V lost 0 bases and J lost 14, with 19 bases in between. These data originate in a study of T cell repertoires in cytomegalovirus infection. A single record per CDR3 protein comes from TCRdb applying MiXCR to the reads. The sample holds hundreds of thousands of distinct CDR3 sequences, around 30% seen once. Study-level points and caveats: Clonotype analysis showed dominance of the ex vivo response by HLA-C-restricted CMV-specific TCR beta clonotypes.

The receptor comes from a human donor in good health (CMV status not recorded). Some clones in this sample may be carry-over from other donors' samples. V is TRBV7-8 and J is TRBJ1-4; perhaps TRBD1 as D (6 bases). The sample in question was cultured PBMCs, obtained from culture after CMV antigen stimulation. This CDR3 is CASSLALGAEVKLFF. In nucleotides, the CDR3 is TGTGCCAGCAGCTTAGCGCTGGGGGCAGAGGTTAAGCTGTTTTTT.